These 7 T cell receptor beta chains were all obtained from the same sample, sequenced in a study of blood T cells in healthy people across ages (dated by TCRdb to the mid-2010s). Libraries were built with 5' RACE. Sequenced using an Illumina HiSeq 2500. A second PCR of roughly 6 to 12 cycles was performed with a sample-barcoded 5' primer and a J-beta primer mix. TCRdb's own reprocessing of the public reads used fastp at Q25 and MiXCR and kept productive beta chains. Rows matching on CDR3 protein sequence are summarized as one entry with the most common DNA and genes. This sample comprises roughly 500,000 distinct CDR3 sequences, 25% to 30% of them detected only once. Jointly, the top ten make up roughly 18% of the sample. The specimen sequenced was blood. These TCRs come from a woman in her 70s in good health.

This rearrangement joins TRBV20-1 to TRBJ2-7; D gene uncertain. This CDR3 is built from 13 residues. CDR1 DFQATT and CDR2 SNEGSKA come from the germline V gene (reference sequence). Trimming pared 6 bases from V and 0 bases from J, leaving 12 bases between. The CDR3 spells CSAPIPGSYEQYF. CDR3 nucleotides: TGCAGTGCGCCTATCCCGGGCTCCTACGAGCAGTACTTC.

The table lists this clonotype with a few counts. This chain links TRBV6-2 or TRBV6-3 with TRBJ2-5; a possible D gene is TRBD1 (6 bases). Judging by the DNA end, TRBJ2-1 fits better; the J call may be wrong. This CDR3 has 12 amino acids. CDR1 and CDR2 (germline): MNHEY, SVGEGT. CDR3 region: CASRDHRAEQFF. For the CDR3, the DNA is TGTGCCAGCAGAGACCACAGGGCTGAGCAGTTCTTC.

This clonotype was found a few times. This sequence joins TRBV20-1 and TRBJ2-4; the D gene is possibly TRBD1 (5 bases). In germline, CDR1 is DFQATT, CDR2 SNEGSKA (reference sequence). The CDR3 loop spans 14 amino acids. The V end was cut by 0 bases, the J end by 3 bases, with 9 bases between. The CDR3 coding sequence is TGCAGTGCTAGAGATCAGGGTGGCAAAAACATTCAGTACTTC. It translates to CSARDQGGKNIQYF.

This clonotype was seen a handful of times. The V and J genes are TRBV6-2 or TRBV6-3 and TRBJ2-2; maybe TRBD2 (6 bases). CDR1 is MNHEY and CDR2 is SVGEGT in the germline V gene. Trimming stripped 6 bases from V and 1 base from J, with 15 bases between. This CDR3 is built from 16 residues. The CDR3, as DNA: TGTGCCAGCAGACCTTTTGGAGGGAGGAACACCGGGGAGCTGTTTTTT. It encodes CASRPFGGRNTGELFF.

A few counts support this clonotype. The chain recombines TRBV6-6 with TRBJ2-5; TRBD1 is a possible D gene (5 bases). Germline CDR1 is MNHNY and CDR2 is SVGAGI (reference sequence). The CDR3 length is 11 residues. V lost 10 bases to trimming and J lost 4 bases, with 10 bases between them. CDR3 sequence reads: CAITQGETQYF. Here the CDR3 DNA reads TGTGCCATCACCCAGGGAGAGACCCAGTACTTC.

This chain links TRBV7-8 with TRBJ2-7; the D gene is possibly TRBD2 (6 bases). Per the germline V gene, CDR1 is SGHVS and CDR2 is FQNEAQ. This CDR3 spans 14 amino acids. Trimming stripped 4 bases from V and 3 bases from J, with 13 bases between. The chain's CDR3 is CASSSRGGDYEQYF. The CDR3 nucleotides read TGTGCCAGCAGCTCCCGAGGAGGGGACTACGAGCAGTACTTC.

The sample holds a few counts of this clonotype. This sequence joins TRBV7-2 and TRBJ2-6; 10 bases are shared with TRBD2. The CDR3 spans 18 residues. The V gene end was trimmed by 3 bases and the J gene end by 0 bases; junction bases not matched to a gene: 5. Germline V CDR1 and CDR2: SGHTA, FQGNSA. The CDR3 coding sequence is TGTGCCAGCAGCTTGCAACTAGCGGGGCTCTCTGGGGCCAACGTCCTGACTTTC. It encodes CASSLQLAGLSGANVLTF.